This passage covers 26 T cell receptor beta chains from one sample sequenced in a study of TIL therapy for anti-PD-1-resistant metastatic lung cancer. This was the immunoSEQ v3 assay. Produced via immunoSEQ multiplex PCR; TCRdb's table is partial and in-frame only. The data contain approximately 12,000 clones, 58% of them singletons. Time point reported: pre-treatment sample, taken before nivolumab and TIL therapy. Tumor tissue came from excised metastases, mostly pleural nodules or supraclavicular lymph nodes. The sample in question was tumor tissue, obtained at baseline. The source is a person aged 25-80 years with non-small cell lung cancer.

By share of the sample, this clone is medium-sized. The chain employs TRBV4-2 and TRBJ2-2; 7 bases agree with TRBD2. Trimming cost V 1 base and J 2 bases; bases outside gene matches: 4. Germline V gene lookup returns CDR1 LGHNA and CDR2 YNFKEQ. The CDR3 extends over 16 amino acids. CDR3 region: CASSQGSSGNTGELFF. Here the CDR3 DNA reads TGTGCCAGCAGCCAAGGATCTAGCGGTAACACCGGGGAGCTGTTTTTT.

This clone was seen once. The V and J genes are TRBV19 and TRBJ1-1; TRBD1 is a possible D gene (5 bases). The germline gives CDR1 LNHDA, CDR2 SQIVND (reference sequence). The CDR3 length is 13 residues. Trimming shortened V by 3 bases and J by 8 bases, and 13 bases separated the two germline ends. Written as DNA, the CDR3 is TGTGCCAGTAGTATTCTAGGGGTGGCCGAAGCTTTCTTT. Its translation is CASSILGVAEAFF.

This clone turned up a few times. This chain joins TRBV11-2 and TRBJ1-5; 10 bases align to TRBD1. V shed 5 bases and J 1 base; nucleotides not matched to a gene: 8. Germline assignment: CDR1 SGHAT and CDR2 FQNNGV. The length of the CDR3 is 17 residues. CDR3 sequence (DNA): TGTGCCAGCAGCCCTTGGACAGGGGGAAGCAGCAATCAGCCCCAGCATTTT. Translation gives CASSPWTGGSSNQPQHF.

The chain couples TRBV19 to TRBJ1-1; tentatively, D is TRBD1 (6 bases). Trimming stripped 6 bases from V and 8 bases from J, with 19 bases between. Germline CDR1 and CDR2: LNHDA and SQIVND (reference sequence). This CDR3 has 14 residues. The CDR3 bases are TGTGCCAGTAGCGAACCAGAAGGGGGAGCAGAAGCTTTCTTT. It codes for CASSEPEGGAEAFF.

This chain joins TRBV7-3 and TRBJ2-7; TRBD2 agrees at 10 bases. CDR1 is SGHTA and CDR2 is FQGTGA in the germline V gene. The CDR3 runs to 15 residues. Trimming took 5 bases from V and 0 from J; bases not matched to a gene: 4. The CDR3 DNA sequence: TGTGCCAGCAGCGAAGCGGGAGGGATCTCCTACGAGCAGTACTTC. Its translation: CASSEAGGISYEQYF.

The chain joins TRBV30 to TRBJ1-6; D not resolved. Germline V gene data show CDR1 as GTSNPN and CDR2 as SVGIG (reference sequence). The CDR3 is 13 residues long. The germline V and J ends were trimmed by 1 base and 12 bases, with 13 bases remaining between them. The CDR3 protein is CAWSGQRIGPLHF. The CDR3 DNA sequence: TGTGCCTGGAGTGGCCAGCGGATAGGACCCCTCCACTTT.

V and J are TRBV11-3 and TRBJ2-7; no definite D call. The length of the CDR3 is 13 residues. V was shortened by 5 bases and J by 1 base, with 9 bases between the two germline ends. Germline V gene lookup returns CDR1 SGHNT and CDR2 YENEEA. The CDR3 coding sequence is TGTGCCAGCAGCCCGCGGCAGTCCTACGAGCAGTACTTC. Translation gives CASSPRQSYEQYF.

This clone showed up just a few times. The V gene is TRBV25-1, the J gene TRBJ1-1; D not resolved. Trimming took 1 base from V and 6 from J, leaving 15 bases between them. CDR1 MGHDK and CDR2 SYGVNS come from the germline V gene. The CDR3 contains 15 residues. This chain's CDR3 is CASSEFGWDLSEAFF. The CDR3 DNA reads as TGTGCCAGCAGTGAATTCGGGTGGGATCTATCTGAAGCTTTCTTT.

The chain carries TRBV3-1 (or the pseudogene TRBV3-2) and TRBJ2-2; 9 bases agree with TRBD2. After removal of 4 bases from V and 4 bases from J, the junction contained 4 bases not matched to a gene. Germline V lookup: CDR1 LGHDT, CDR2 YNNKEL (reference sequence). The CDR3 runs 15 residues. This chain's CDR3 is CASSPQAGGTGELFF. As DNA, the CDR3 is TGTGCCAGCAGCCCGCAAGCGGGGGGCACCGGGGAGCTGTTTTTT.

In the case of this clone: One end of the junction is discordant with germline, which a read error may explain. This sequence joins TRBV6-1 and TRBJ2-7; 8 nucleotides agree with TRBD1. Per germline, CDR1 MNHNS and CDR2 SASEGT. The CDR3 is made up of 14 amino acids. CDR3 sequence: CASREGQGLYEQYF. CDR3 nucleotides: TGTGCCAGCAGGGAAGGACAGGGATTATACGAGCAGTACTTC.

In nucleotides, the CDR3 is TGTGCCAGTAGCCTTGGACAGGGTGGAGATCGTAATTCACCCCTCCACTTT. The encoded protein is CASSLGQGGDRNSPLHF. This sequence joins TRBV19 and TRBJ1-6; TRBD1 matches at 8 bases. This CDR3 spans 17 amino acids. V was pared by 6 bases and J by 6 bases, with 13 bases of the junction left unmatched. The germline V gene has CDR1 LNHDA and CDR2 SQIVND (reference sequence).

The rearrangement uses TRBV2 and TRBJ2-1; possible D gene TRBD2, 7 bases. The V end was cut by 7 bases, the J end by 0 bases, with 16 bases between. Germline CDR1 is SNHLY and CDR2 is FYNNEI. CDR3 length equals 16 residues. The CDR3 is CASTLGGGISYNEQFF. The CDR3 coding sequence is TGTGCCAGCACCCTAGGGGGGGGAATCTCCTACAATGAGCAGTTCTTC.

This chain links TRBV28 with TRBJ2-7, with TRBD2 matching 9 bases. This CDR3 has 16 amino acids. V trimming: 2 bases; J trimming: 2 bases; junction bases outside the gene matches: 7. Germline V gene sequence: CDR1 MDHEN, CDR2 SYDVKM. CDR3 nucleotides: TGTGCCAGCAGTTTACCACCGCGGGGGGGTCCCTACGAGCAGTACTTC. It is translated as CASSLPPRGGPYEQYF.

This clone is medium-sized (0.01 to 0.1%) within its sample. The rearrangement uses TRBV5-6 and TRBJ2-2; D ambiguous. CDR1 and CDR2 (germline): SGHDT, YYEEEE. This CDR3 region has 16 residues. V lost 0 bases to trimming and J lost 3 bases, with 12 bases between them. This chain's CDR3 is CASSLGKYRYTGELFF. The CDR3 DNA sequence: TGTGCCAGCAGCTTGGGGAAATACCGATACACCGGGGAGCTGTTTTTT.

The chain couples TRBV6-5 to TRBJ1-5; 8 nucleotides match TRBD1. The CDR3 extends over 15 amino acids. Germline V gives CDR1 MNHEY, CDR2 SVGAGI. V lost 7 bases and J lost 2; bases outside the gene matches: 7. DNA of the CDR3: TGTGCCAGCACAGGGGGCGCATGGGGCAATCAGCCCCAGCATTTT. Translation gives CASTGGAWGNQPQHF.

This clone was counted between two and nine times. V and J are TRBV11-2 and TRBJ1-2, with D tentatively TRBD1 (6 bases). V shed 7 bases and J shed 3 bases, with 18 bases lying between them. This CDR3 has 15 residues. The germline V gene has CDR1 SGHAT and CDR2 FQNNGV. DNA of the CDR3: TGTGCCAGCAACAAAAGGGCAGGGGATTACTATGGCTACACCTTC. It specifies CASNKRAGDYYGYTF. Based on the CDR3 plus reference TRBV11-2 and TRBJ1-2, the full variable domain is EAGVAQSPRYKIIEKRQSVAFWCNPISGHATLYWYQQILGQGPKLLIQFQNNGVVDDSQLPKDRFSAERLKGVDSTLKIQPAKLEDSAVYLCASNKRAGDYYGYTFGSGTRLTVV.

As DNA, the CDR3 is TGTGCCAGCAGCGTAGGTAACACCGGGGAGCTGTTTTTT. It specifies CASSVGNTGELFF. The chain employs TRBV9 and TRBJ2-2; no clear D gene. Germline-derived CDR1 and CDR2 are SGDLS and YYNGEE. The V and J ends lost 0 bases and 2 bases respectively, with 2 bases between them. This CDR3 spans 13 amino acids.

The chain employs TRBV6-6 and TRBJ2-7; 10 bases match TRBD2. Germline V lookup: CDR1 MNHNY, CDR2 SVGAGI (reference sequence). The CDR3 runs to 16 residues. Trimming took 5 bases from V and 7 from J; bases not matched to a gene: 14. DNA for the CDR3: TGTGCCAGCAGTGTCCTCCCCAGCGGGGGGGCGGGGGAGCAGTACTTC. The encoded protein is CASSVLPSGGAGEQYF.

This clone was seen a single time. CDR3 protein: CATARGFDEQFF. The CDR3 DNA reads as TGTGCCACCGCCAGGGGTTTCGATGAGCAGTTCTTC. V usage is TRBV19 and J usage is TRBJ2-1; a possible D gene is TRBD1 (6 bases). The CDR3 loop spans 12 amino acids. The V gene lost 10 bases and the J gene lost 8 bases, with 15 bases spanning the gap. The germline V gene has CDR1 LNHDA and CDR2 SQIVND (reference sequence).

This clone appeared once. This chain uses TRBV18 with TRBJ1-3; D is possibly TRBD1 (6 bases). Germline V gene data show CDR1 as KGHSH and CDR2 as LQKENI. V lost 3 bases to trimming and J lost 3 bases, with 12 bases between them. The CDR3 is 15 amino acids. In DNA, the CDR3 is TGTGCCAGCTCACCCGACTCAGGGGTTGGAAACACCATATATTTT. It encodes CASSPDSGVGNTIYF.

With regard to this clone: The junction shows a germline mismatch at one end, possibly a read error. The V and J genes are TRBV9 and TRBJ1-6; 7 bases map to TRBD1. CDR1 is SGDLS and CDR2 is YYNGEE in the germline V gene. CDR3 length: 15 amino acids. The CDR3 nucleotides read TGTGCCAGCAGCGTAGCCGGACAGGCAAATTCAGCCCTCCACTTT. It is translated as CASSVAGQANSALHF. The full variable domain, in which reference TRBV9 and TRBJ1-6 provide the parts outside the CDR3, is DSGVTQTPKHLITATGQRVTLRCSPRSGDLSVYWYQQSLDQGLQFLIQYYNGEERAKGNILERFSAQQFPDLHSELNLSSLELGDSALYFCASSVAGQANSALHFGNGTRLTVT.

The chain carries TRBV5-5 and TRBJ1-5; unclear D gene. The germline V and J ends were trimmed by 1 base and 4 bases, with 6 bases remaining between them. Looked up from germline, CDR1 is SGHKS and CDR2 is YYEKEE (reference sequence). The CDR3 is 13 residues long. The CDR3 DNA follows: TGTGCCAGCAGCTTGACAGAGAATCAGCCCCAGCATTTT. Amino acid sequence: CASSLTENQPQHF.

This clone was observed a few times. The chain links TRBV10-3 to TRBJ1-3; the D gene is possibly TRBD1 (6 bases). Germline assignment: CDR1 ENHRY and CDR2 SYGVKD. Trimming removed 6 bases from V and 4 bases from J, with 13 bases in between. The CDR3 covers 14 residues. The CDR3 nucleotides read TGTGCCATCAGGCCACAGGGATCCGGAAACACCATATATTTT. Translating it yields CAIRPQGSGNTIYF.

This clone occurred a few times. J is TRBJ2-1 and V is TRBV19; 8 bases line up with TRBD2. CDR1 is LNHDA, CDR2 SQIVND, per germline (reference sequence). Trimming removed 5 bases from V and 7 bases from J; junction bases left unmatched: 10. This CDR3 has 15 amino acids. The CDR3, as DNA: TGTGCCAGTAGTTCACGGGGGGGCCTATTGAATGAGCAGTTCTTC. This gives the protein CASSSRGGLLNEQFF.

This clone has a handful of counts. The chain couples TRBV6-5 to TRBJ1-2; TRBD1 might be the D (5 bases). From germline, CDR1 is MNHEY and CDR2 SVGAGI. With 8 bases removed from V and 2 bases from J, the gap between germline ends came to 18 bases. The CDR3 spans 15 residues. The CDR3 region is CASGGPGQGNYGYTF. The CDR3 region has the DNA TGTGCCAGCGGGGGTCCTGGGCAGGGAAACTATGGCTACACCTTC.

Here the CDR3 DNA reads TGTGCCAGCAGCCAAGATTGGGGCGAGCAGTACTTC. It yields the protein CASSQDWGEQYF. The chain has TRBV14 and TRBJ2-7; D gene unclear. The CDR3 sequence is 12 residues long. Trimming stripped 0 bases from V and 6 bases from J, with 6 bases between. CDR1 is SGHDN, CDR2 FVKESK, per germline.